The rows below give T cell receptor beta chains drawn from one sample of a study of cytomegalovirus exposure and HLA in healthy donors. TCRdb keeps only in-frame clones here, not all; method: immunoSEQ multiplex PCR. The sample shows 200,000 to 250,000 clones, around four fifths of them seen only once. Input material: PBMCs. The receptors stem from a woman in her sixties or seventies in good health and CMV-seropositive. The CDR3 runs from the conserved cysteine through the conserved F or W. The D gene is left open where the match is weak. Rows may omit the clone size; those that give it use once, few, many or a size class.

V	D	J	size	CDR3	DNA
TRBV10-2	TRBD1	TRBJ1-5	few	CASKTGGNQPQHF	TGCGCCAGCAAGACAGGGGGCAATCAGCCCCAGCATTTT
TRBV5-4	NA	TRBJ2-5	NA	CASKRQETQYF	TGTGCCAGCAAACGGCAAGAGACCCAGTACTTC
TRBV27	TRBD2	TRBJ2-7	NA	CASSLSYGEGSRF	TGTGCCAGCAGTTTATCGTATGGGGAGGGCTCCCGATTC
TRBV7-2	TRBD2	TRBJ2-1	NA	CASSYLGGAGGEQFF	TGTGCCAGCAGCTACCTCGGGGGGGCCGGGGGAGAGCAGTTCTTC
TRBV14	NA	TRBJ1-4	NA	CASSRGTAGEKLFF	TGTGCCAGCAGCCGTGGTACAGCGGGGGAAAAACTGTTTTTT
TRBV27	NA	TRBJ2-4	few	CASSFNWDKAKNIQYF	TGTGCCAGCAGTTTTAATTGGGACAAAGCCAAAAACATTCAGTACTTC
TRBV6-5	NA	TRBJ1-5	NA	CASSYEAQQPQHF	TGTGCCAGCAGTTACGAGGCCCAACAGCCCCAGCATTTT
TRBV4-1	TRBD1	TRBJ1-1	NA	CASSQTTGTEAFF	TGCGCCAGCAGCCAGACGACAGGGACTGAAGCTTTCTTT
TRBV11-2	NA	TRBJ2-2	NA	CASSPQDRRAGELFF	TGTGCCAGCAGCCCCCAGGACAGACGGGCCGGGGAGCTGTTTTTT
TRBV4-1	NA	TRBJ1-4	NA	CASSQTTGANEKLFF	TGCGCCAGCAGCCAAACCACCGGAGCTAATGAAAAACTGTTTTTT
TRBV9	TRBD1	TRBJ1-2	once	CASSVGRGRLYGYTF	TGTGCCAGCAGCGTGGGTAGGGGGCGCCTTTATGGCTACACCTTC
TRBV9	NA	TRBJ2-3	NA	CASSVAGDTQYF	TGTGCCAGCAGCGTAGCCGGTGATACGCAGTATTTT
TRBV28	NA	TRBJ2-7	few	CASNPRDFRDEQYF	TGTGCCAGCAACCCAAGGGACTTTCGTGACGAGCAGTACTTC
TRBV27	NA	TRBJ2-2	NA	CASSERPNTGELFF	TGTGCCAGCAGCGAGCGCCCGAACACCGGGGAGCTGTTTTTT
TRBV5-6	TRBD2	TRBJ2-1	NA	CASSLMRGAIDNEQFF	TGTGCCAGCAGCTTGATGCGGGGGGCAATAGACAATGAGCAGTTCTTC
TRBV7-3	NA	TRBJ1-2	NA	CASSLSGQLGYTF	TGTGCCAGCAGCTTAAGTGGGCAGCTTGGCTACACCTTC
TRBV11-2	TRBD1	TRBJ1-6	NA	CASSETGQGYSPLHF	TGTGCCAGCAGCGAGACGGGACAGGGTTATTCTCCCCTCCACTTT
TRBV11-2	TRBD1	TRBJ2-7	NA	CASSSMGQGVIEQYF	TGTGCCAGCAGCTCCATGGGACAGGGCGTAATTGAGCAGTACTTC
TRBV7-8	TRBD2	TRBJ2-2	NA	CASSLVGGTSTGELFF	TGTGCCAGCAGCTTAGTCGGCGGGACTAGCACCGGGGAGCTGTTTTTT
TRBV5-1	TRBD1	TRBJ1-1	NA	CASSLTGQGDGNEAFF	TGCGCCAGCAGCCTGACCGGACAGGGGGACGGAAACGAAGCTTTCTTT
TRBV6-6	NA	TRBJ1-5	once	CASAAGARHQPQHF	TGTGCCAGCGCAGCGGGGGCGCGTCATCAGCCCCAGCATTTT
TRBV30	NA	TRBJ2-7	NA	CAWEGGKRYEQYF	TGTGCCTGGGAGGGTGGCAAACGCTACGAGCAGTACTTC
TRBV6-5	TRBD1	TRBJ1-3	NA	CASSSTGVGNTIYF	TGTGCCAGCAGTTCGACAGGGGTTGGAAACACCATATATTTT
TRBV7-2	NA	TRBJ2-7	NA	CASSLQGYEQYF	TGTGCCAGCAGCCTCCAGGGATACGAGCAGTACTTC
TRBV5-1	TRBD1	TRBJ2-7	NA	CASSKEQGAYEQYF	TGCGCCAGCAGCAAAGAACAGGGGGCCTACGAGCAGTACTTC
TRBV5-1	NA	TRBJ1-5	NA	CASSLAGGVGQPQHF	TGCGCCAGCAGCTTGGCCGGGGGAGTCGGGCAGCCCCAGCATTTT
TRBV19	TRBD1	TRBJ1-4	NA	CASMDRGLTNEKLFF	TGTGCCAGTATGGACAGGGGGCTGACTAATGAAAAACTGTTTTTT
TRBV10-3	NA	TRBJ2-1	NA	CAISESDGGNYNEQFF	TGTGCCATCAGTGAGTCGGACGGGGGTAACTACAATGAGCAGTTCTTC
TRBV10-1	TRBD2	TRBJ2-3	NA	CASSESTGAGADTQYF	TGCGCCAGCAGTGAGTCGACGGGAGCGGGAGCAGATACGCAGTATTTT
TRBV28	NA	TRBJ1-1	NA	CASSYLEGAFF	TGTGCCAGCAGTTATTTGGAGGGAGCTTTCTTT
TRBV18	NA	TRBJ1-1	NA	CASSPIRQAGTEAFF	TGTGCCAGCTCACCAATACGACAGGCCGGCACTGAAGCTTTCTTT
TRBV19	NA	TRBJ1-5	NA	CASSFGQYFRPQHF	TGTGCCAGTAGTTTCGGACAGTATTTTCGGCCCCAGCATTTT
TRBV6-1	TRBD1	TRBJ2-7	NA	CASSDGTGGSYEQYF	TGTGCCAGCAGTGATGGGACAGGGGGCAGTTACGAGCAGTACTTC
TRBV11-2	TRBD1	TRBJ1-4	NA	CASTAIGTGSEKLFF	TGTGCCAGCACCGCAATCGGGACAGGGTCTGAAAAACTGTTTTTT
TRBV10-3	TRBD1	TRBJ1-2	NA	CAISRDSDYGYTF	TGTGCCATCTCCCGGGACAGCGACTATGGCTACACCTTC
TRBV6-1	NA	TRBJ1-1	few	CASSEQGNTEAFF	TGTGCCAGCAGTGAACAGGGGAACACTGAAGCTTTCTTT
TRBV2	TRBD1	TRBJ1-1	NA	CASRGQRNTEAFF	TGTGCCAGCAGGGGACAGAGGAACACTGAAGCTTTCTTT
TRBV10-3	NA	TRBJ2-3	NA	CAIRGGEKDTQYF	TGTGCCATCAGGGGGGGTGAAAAAGATACGCAGTATTTT
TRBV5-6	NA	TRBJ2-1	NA	CASSLGLGGVGEQFF	TGTGCCAGCAGCTTGGGTCTAGGGGGTGTGGGTGAGCAGTTCTTC
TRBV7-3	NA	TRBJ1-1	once	CASSLGWGDTEAFF	TGTGCCAGCAGCCTCGGATGGGGGGACACTGAAGCTTTCTTT
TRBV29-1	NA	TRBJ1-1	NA	CSVETMDTEAFF	TGCAGCGTTGAAACAATGGACACTGAAGCTTTCTTT
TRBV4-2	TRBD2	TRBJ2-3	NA	CASSQDLAVAGDRTDTQYF	TGTGCCAGCAGCCAAGATTTGGCAGTAGCGGGGGACCGCACAGATACGCAGTATTTT
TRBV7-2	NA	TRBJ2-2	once	CASKKKRSMSPGELFF	TGTGCCAGCAAGAAAAAGAGGTCTATGAGCCCCGGGGAGCTGTTTTTT
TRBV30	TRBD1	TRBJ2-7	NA	CAWSADRLSYEQYF	TGTGCCTGGAGTGCGGACAGGCTTTCCTACGAGCAGTACTTC
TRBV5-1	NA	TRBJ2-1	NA	CASTLLQGLSYNEQFF	TGCGCCAGCACCCTCTTACAGGGTCTCTCCTACAATGAGCAGTTCTTC
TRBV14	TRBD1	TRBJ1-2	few	CASSQERGLNYGYTF	TGTGCCAGCAGCCAAGAAAGGGGGCTCAACTATGGCTACACCTTC
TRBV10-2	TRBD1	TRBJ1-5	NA	CASGGQGWPQHF	TGCGCCAGCGGTGGACAGGGATGGCCCCAGCATTTT
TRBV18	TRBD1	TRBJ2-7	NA	CASSPVQGSSYEQYF	TGTGCCAGCTCACCAGTACAGGGGAGCTCCTACGAGCAGTACTTC
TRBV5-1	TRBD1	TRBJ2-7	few	CASSSQPGQDSYEQYF	TGCGCCAGCAGCTCGCAACCGGGACAGGACTCCTACGAGCAGTACTTC
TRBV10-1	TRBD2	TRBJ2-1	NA	CARLPGTSNLHEQFF	TGCGCCAGATTACCCGGGACTAGCAACCTACATGAGCAGTTCTTC
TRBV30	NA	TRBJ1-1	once	CAWSVSRGEAFF	TGTGCCTGGAGTGTCAGCAGGGGAGAAGCTTTCTTT
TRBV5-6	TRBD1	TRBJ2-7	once	CASSLGDRASEQYF	TGTGCCAGCAGCTTGGGGGACAGGGCTTCCGAGCAGTACTTC
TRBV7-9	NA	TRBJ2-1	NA	CASETGSYNEQFF	TGTGCCAGCGAAACAGGGAGCTACAATGAGCAGTTCTTC
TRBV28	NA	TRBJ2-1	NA	CASKKAGSYNEQFF	TGTGCCAGCAAGAAGGCGGGGTCCTACAATGAGCAGTTCTTC
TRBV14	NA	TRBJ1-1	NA	CASSQGDFRNTEAFF	TGTGCCAGCAGCCAAGGGGACTTTCGGAACACTGAAGCTTTCTTT
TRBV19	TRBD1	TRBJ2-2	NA	CASSTPNRGAGELFF	TGTGCCAGTAGTACTCCTAACAGGGGCGCCGGGGAGCTGTTTTTT
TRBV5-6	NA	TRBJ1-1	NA	CASSLDRGTEAFF	TGTGCCAGCAGCTTGGATAGGGGGACTGAAGCTTTCTTT
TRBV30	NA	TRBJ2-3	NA	CAWSVGGSTDTQYF	TGTGCCTGGAGTGTGGGCGGGTCCACAGATACGCAGTATTTT
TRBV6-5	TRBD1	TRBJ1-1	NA	CASSSGQLLTEAFF	TGTGCCAGCAGCTCGGGACAGCTCCTCACTGAAGCTTTCTTT